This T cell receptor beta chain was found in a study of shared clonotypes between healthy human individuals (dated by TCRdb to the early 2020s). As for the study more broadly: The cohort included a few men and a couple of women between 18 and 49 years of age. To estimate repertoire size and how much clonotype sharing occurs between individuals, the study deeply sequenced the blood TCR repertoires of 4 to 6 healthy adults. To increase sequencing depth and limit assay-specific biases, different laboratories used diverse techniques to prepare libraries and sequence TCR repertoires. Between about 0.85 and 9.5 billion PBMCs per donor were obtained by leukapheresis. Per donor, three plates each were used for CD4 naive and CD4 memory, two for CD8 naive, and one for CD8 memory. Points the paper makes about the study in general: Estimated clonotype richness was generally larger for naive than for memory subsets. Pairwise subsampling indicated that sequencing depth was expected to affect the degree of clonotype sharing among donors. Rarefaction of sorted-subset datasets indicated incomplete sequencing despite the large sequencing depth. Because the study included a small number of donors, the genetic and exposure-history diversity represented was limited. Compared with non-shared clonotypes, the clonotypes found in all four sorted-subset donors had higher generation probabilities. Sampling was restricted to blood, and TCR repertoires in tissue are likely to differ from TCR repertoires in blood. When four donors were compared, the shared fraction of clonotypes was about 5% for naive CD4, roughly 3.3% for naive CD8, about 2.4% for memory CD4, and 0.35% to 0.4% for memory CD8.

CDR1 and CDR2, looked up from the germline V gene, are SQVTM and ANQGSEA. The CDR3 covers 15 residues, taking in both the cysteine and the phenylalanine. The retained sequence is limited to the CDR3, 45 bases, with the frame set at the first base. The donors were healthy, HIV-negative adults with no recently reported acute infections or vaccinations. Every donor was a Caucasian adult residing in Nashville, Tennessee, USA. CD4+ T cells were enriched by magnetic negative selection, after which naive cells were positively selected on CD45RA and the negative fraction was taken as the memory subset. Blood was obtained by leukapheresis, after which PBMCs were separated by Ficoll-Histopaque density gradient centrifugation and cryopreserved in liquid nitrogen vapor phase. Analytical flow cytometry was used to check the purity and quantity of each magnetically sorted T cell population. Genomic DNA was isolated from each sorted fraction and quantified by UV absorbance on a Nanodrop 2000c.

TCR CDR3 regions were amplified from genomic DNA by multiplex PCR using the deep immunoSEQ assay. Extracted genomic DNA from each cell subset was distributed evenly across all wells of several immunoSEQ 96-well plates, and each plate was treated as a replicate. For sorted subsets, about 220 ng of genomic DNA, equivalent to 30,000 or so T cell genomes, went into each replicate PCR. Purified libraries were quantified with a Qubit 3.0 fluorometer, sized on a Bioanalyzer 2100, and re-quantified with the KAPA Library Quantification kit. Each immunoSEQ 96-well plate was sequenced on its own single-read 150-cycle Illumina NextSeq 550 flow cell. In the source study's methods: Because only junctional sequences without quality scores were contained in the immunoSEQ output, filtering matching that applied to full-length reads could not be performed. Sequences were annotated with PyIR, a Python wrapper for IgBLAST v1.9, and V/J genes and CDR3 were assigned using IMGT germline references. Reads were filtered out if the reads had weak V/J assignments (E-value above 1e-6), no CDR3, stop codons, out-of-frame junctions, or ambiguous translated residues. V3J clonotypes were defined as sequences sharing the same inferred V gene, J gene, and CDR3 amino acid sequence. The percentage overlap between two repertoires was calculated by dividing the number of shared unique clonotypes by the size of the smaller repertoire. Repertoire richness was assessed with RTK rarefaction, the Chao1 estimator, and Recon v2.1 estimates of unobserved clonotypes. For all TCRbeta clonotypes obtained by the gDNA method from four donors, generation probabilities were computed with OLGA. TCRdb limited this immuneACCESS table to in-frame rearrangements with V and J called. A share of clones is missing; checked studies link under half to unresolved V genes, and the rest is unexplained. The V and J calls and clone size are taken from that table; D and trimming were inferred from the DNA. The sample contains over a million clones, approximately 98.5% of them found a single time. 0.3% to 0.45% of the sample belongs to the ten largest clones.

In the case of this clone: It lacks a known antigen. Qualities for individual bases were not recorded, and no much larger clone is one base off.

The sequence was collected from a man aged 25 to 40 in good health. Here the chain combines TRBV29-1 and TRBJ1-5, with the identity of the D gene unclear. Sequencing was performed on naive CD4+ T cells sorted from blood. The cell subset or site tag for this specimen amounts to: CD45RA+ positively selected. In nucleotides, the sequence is TGCAGTTCCGAGAATGTCTTCCGGGGCAATCAGCCCCAGCATTTT. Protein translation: CSSENVFRGNQPQHF. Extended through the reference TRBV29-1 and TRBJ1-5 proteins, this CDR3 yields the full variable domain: SAVISQKPSRDICQRGTSLTIQCQVDSQVTMMFWYRQQPGQSLTLIATANQGSEATYESGFVIDKFPISRPNLTFSTLTVSNMSPEDSSIYLCSSENVFRGNQPQHFGDGTRLSIL.